These 2 T cell receptor beta chains were sequenced from one sample in a study of T cell responses to AZD1222 COVID-19 vaccine. Here immunoSEQ multiplex PCR was the method, and the copy in TCRdb shows in-frame clones only, minus some. The sample lists about 59,000 clones, roughly nine tenths occurring once. The specimen comprised peripheral blood, sampled 28 days after the second AZD1222 dose. These receptors were obtained from an adult who received the AZD1222 COVID-19 vaccine.

The chain is built from TRBV2 and TRBJ2-7, with D hard to call. V lost 7 bases to trimming and J lost 2 bases, with 18 bases between them. The CDR3 spans 15 residues. Germline-derived CDR1 and CDR2 are SNHLY and FYNNEI. CDR3 loop: CASKQRQVTTYEQYF. CDR3 coding DNA: TGTGCCAGCAAGCAAAGGCAGGTAACGACCTACGAGCAGTACTTC. Drawing the rest from reference TRBV2 and TRBJ2-7, the complete variable domain is EPEVTQTPSHQVTQMGQEVILRCVPISNHLYFYWYRQILGQKVEFLVSFYNNEISEKSEIFDDQFSVERPDGSNFTLKIRSTKLEDSAMYFCASKQRQVTTYEQYFGPGTRLTVT.

This clone was detected only once. This chain connects TRBV2 to TRBJ1-5; 10 nucleotides agree with TRBD1. Trimming removed 6 bases from V and 8 bases from J; junction bases left unmatched: 10. Germline CDR1 is SNHLY and CDR2 is FYNNEI. CDR3 length: 15 amino acids. The CDR3: CASSEDRDRGKPQHF. The DNA of the CDR3 is TGTGCCAGCAGCGAGGACCGGGACAGGGGAAAGCCCCAGCATTTT.